A single sample is the source of the 14 T cell receptor beta chains below, sequenced in a study of molecular identifiers for immune sequencing clone quantification. TCRdb used MiXCR to reprocess the PCR reads, holding one entry per CDR3 protein. Among a few hundred thousand distinct CDR3 sequences listed, about 21% were seen once. The sequenced sample was naive CD8+ T cells from blood, with Jurkat cell RNA spiked in. Noted subset: FACS-sorted CD8+CD4-CCR7+CD45RA+ naive T cells. Receptors originate from a human donor in good health. Some libraries in this study had Jurkat cell RNA spiked in.

The chain couples TRBV7-9 to TRBJ1-1; 7 bases align to TRBD1. V shed 4 bases, J shed 0 bases, and the junction held 14 bases outside the gene matches. The CDR3 runs 18 residues. From germline, CDR1 is SEHNR and CDR2 FQNEAQ (reference sequence). DNA of the CDR3: TGTGCCAGCAGCTCTGTAGTTGTAGACAGGGCGATGAACACTGAAGCTTTCTTT. This sequence encodes CASSSVVVDRAMNTEAFF.

This clonotype came up a few times. CDR3 coding DNA: TGTGCCAGCAGCCCCTCAGGGGGCTATCGGTACGAGCAGTACTTC. It translates to CASSPSGGYRYEQYF. The chain combines TRBV27 with TRBJ2-7, with TRBD1 matching over 8 bases. The CDR3 has 15 residues. Looked up from germline, CDR1 is MNHEY and CDR2 is SMNVEV (reference sequence). V trimming: 6 bases; J trimming: 4 bases; junction bases outside the gene matches: 11.

This clonotype was seen repeatedly, ten times or more. The CDR3 DNA sequence: TGCAGCGTTGAAGATGGAAGGACAGAAAACTACGAGCAGTACTTC. Protein sequence: CSVEDGRTENYEQYF. V gene TRBV29-1 combines with J gene TRBJ2-7, with D possibly TRBD1 on 6 matching bases. Trimming pared 0 bases from V and 3 bases from J, leaving 15 bases between. In germline, CDR1 is SQVTM, CDR2 ANQGSEA. There are 15 residues in the CDR3.

At least ten counts were recorded for this clonotype. V gene TRBV6-2 or TRBV6-3 combines with J gene TRBJ2-6; D is perhaps TRBD2 (5 bases). Trimming shortened V by 5 bases and J by 0 bases, and 11 bases separated the two germline ends. Germline loops: CDR1 MNHEY, CDR2 SVGEGT. The CDR3 has 16 residues. In DNA form, the CDR3 reads TGTGCCAGCAGTCACGGGATTCTCTCTGGGGCCAACGTCCTGACTTTC. Its protein product is CASSHGILSGANVLTF.

The chain couples TRBV19 to TRBJ2-7, with a possible D match to TRBD1 (6 bases). CDR3 size: 14 residues. Germline CDR1 is LNHDA and CDR2 is SQIVND (reference sequence). V gave up 5 bases and J gave up 2 bases, with 13 bases separating them. CDR3 region: CASSRPDRTYEQYF. The CDR3 nucleotides are TGTGCCAGTAGTCGCCCCGACAGGACCTACGAGCAGTACTTC.

The chain couples TRBV2 to TRBJ1-2; TRBD1 agrees at 9 bases. This CDR3 has 13 residues. Germline trimming cut 6 bases from V and 5 bases from J; bases unmatched to any gene: 4. Germline lookup yields CDR1 SNHLY and CDR2 FYNNEI. CDR3 coding DNA: TGTGCCAGCAGAAGGACAGGGGAGTATGGCTACACCTTC. Protein sequence: CASRRTGEYGYTF.

The V call is TRBV6-2 or TRBV6-3, the J call TRBJ2-6; D is tentatively TRBD1 or TRBD2 (5 bases each). V lost 11 bases, J lost 0 bases, and 20 bases lay in between. Germline V CDR1 and CDR2: MNHEY, SVGEGT. The CDR3 totals 17 residues. In DNA, the CDR3 is TGTGCCGCCACACCCGGGACGGGTAGCTCTGGGGCCAACGTCCTGACTTTC. This codes for CAATPGTGSSGANVLTF.

This clonotype has a handful of counts. The chain links TRBV7-2 to TRBJ2-7; 7 bases are a match to TRBD2. Germline CDR1 SGHTA, CDR2 FQGNSA. The CDR3 has 15 amino acids. The junction had 3 bases not matched to a gene; V was cut back by 1 base and J by 0 bases. CDR3: CASSLGGGISYEQYF. The DNA for the CDR3 is TGTGCCAGCAGCTTAGGCGGGGGAATCTCCTACGAGCAGTACTTC. The whole variable domain, remainder taken from reference TRBV7-2 and TRBJ2-7, is GAGVSQSPSNKVTEKGKDVELRCDPISGHTALYWYRQSLGQGLEFLIYFQGNSAPDKSGLPSDRFSAERTGGSVSTLTIQRTQQEDSAVYLCASSLGGGISYEQYFGPGTRLTVT.

This chain joins TRBV19 and TRBJ2-7; unclear D gene. The CDR3 length is 13 residues. Trimming pared 3 bases from V and 4 bases from J, leaving 10 bases between. The germline V gene encodes CDR1 LNHDA and CDR2 SQIVND (reference sequence). The CDR3 nucleotides read TGTGCCAGTAGTATGTCTAGTGAATACGAGCAGTACTTC. It translates to CASSMSSEYEQYF.

The CDR3 region has the DNA TGTGCCAGCAGCTTACGGGGGAATTCACCCCTCCACTTT. This codes for CASSLRGNSPLHF. V is TRBV7-9 and J is TRBJ1-6, with a possible D match to TRBD1 (5 bases). Trimming removed 2 bases at V and 7 bases at J, with 6 bases between. The CDR3 totals 13 residues. CDR1 is SEHNR and CDR2 is FQNEAQ in the germline V gene (reference sequence).

On this clonotype: This may come from a read error, since a much larger clone is one base off. The chain carries TRBV27 and TRBJ2-7, with TRBD1 matching over 9 bases. V was pared by 10 bases and J by 9 bases, with 10 bases of the junction left unmatched. In germline, CDR1 is MNHEY, CDR2 SMNVEV (reference sequence). The CDR3 is 12 residues long. This CDR3 reads CAIWDRVHGQYF. For the CDR3, the DNA is TGTGCCATTTGGGACAGGGTCCACGGGCAGTACTTC.

A note on this clonotype: A much larger clone lies a single base off, so this may be a read error. V usage is TRBV20-1 and J usage is TRBJ1-5; no clear D. CDR3 length: 16 amino acids. V gave up 1 base and J gave up 0 bases, with 13 bases separating them. Germline CDR1 and CDR2: DFQATT and SNEGSKA (reference sequence). The CDR3 DNA reads as TGCAGTGCTAGAGTTCCGGTGGGGTATAGCAATCAGCCCCAGCATTTT. Protein: CSARVPVGYSNQPQHF.

A few counts support this clonotype. V gene TRBV12-3 or TRBV12-4 combines with J gene TRBJ2-7; D is unclear. V was shortened by 7 bases and J by 6 bases, with 10 bases between the two germline ends. The CDR3 is made up of 11 amino acids. In nucleotides, the CDR3 is TGTGCCAGCATGGGCGTCGGCGAGCAGTACTTC. As protein: CASMGVGEQYF.

In the case of this clonotype: Possible read error: a much larger clone is one base away. The chain employs TRBV4-3 and TRBJ1-1; D remains unclear. The length of the CDR3 is 18 residues. Germline CDR1 and CDR2: LGHNA and YSLEER. DNA of the CDR3: TGCGCCAGCAGCCAAGAACGCGGCCGTCCTTCCATGAACACTGAAGCTCTCTTT. Encoded protein: CASSQERGRPSMNTEALF.